These 17 T cell receptor beta chains share one sample of origin, sequenced in a study of T cell responses to AZD1222 COVID-19 vaccine. Assay used: immunoSEQ multiplex PCR; TCRdb lists only in-frame clones, some missing. The table includes 120,000 or so clones, roughly 90% detected once. The sequences come from peripheral blood, collected 28 days after the second dose of the MenACWY control vaccine. The source of these receptors is an adult who received the MenACWY meningococcal vaccine as a control.

This chain joins TRBV2 and TRBJ1-1; 10 bases are a match to TRBD1. This CDR3 has 15 residues. The germline CDR1 and CDR2 sequences are SNHLY and FYNNEI. The V gene end was trimmed by 8 bases and the J gene end by 1 base; junction bases not matched to a gene: 7. CDR3 in amino acids: CASLTGGPPNTEAFF. In nucleotides, the CDR3 is TGTGCCAGCTTGACAGGGGGCCCTCCGAACACTGAAGCTTTCTTT.

V usage is TRBV5-4 and J usage is TRBJ2-6; 7 bases agree with TRBD2. Germline loops: CDR1 SGHNT, CDR2 YYREEE (reference sequence). The CDR3 loop spans 15 amino acids. The V and J ends lost 6 bases and 2 bases, in that order; junction bases with no gene match: 5. The CDR3 DNA sequence: TGTGCCAGCACTCTGGGGGGGGCTGGGGCCAACGTCCTGACTTTC. The encoded protein is CASTLGGAGANVLTF. Complete variable domain (other parts from reference TRBV5-4 and TRBJ2-6): ETGVTQSPTHLIKTRGQQVTLRCSSQSGHNTVSWYQQALGQGPQFIFQYYREEENGRGNFPPRFSGLQFPNYSSELNVNALELDDSALYLCASTLGGAGANVLTFGAGSRLTVL.

The chain's CDR3 is CASSISGYPENYGYTF. CDR3 sequence (DNA): TGTGCCAGTAGTATAAGCGGATACCCAGAAAACTATGGCTACACCTTC. The rearrangement uses TRBV19 and TRBJ1-2; D not resolved. This CDR3 comprises 16 residues. Germline V CDR1 and CDR2: LNHDA, SQIVND (reference sequence). V lost 2 bases to trimming and J lost 2 bases, with 15 bases between them.

A single count supports this clone. The chain combines TRBV5-6 with TRBJ2-1; D could derive from TRBD1 or TRBD2 (5 bases each). The CDR3 length is 15 residues. The V and J ends lost 2 bases and 0 bases respectively, with 9 bases between them. In germline, CDR1 is SGHDT, CDR2 YYEEEE. CDR3 residues: CASSFGASSYNEQFF. The CDR3 DNA reads TGTGCCAGCAGCTTCGGGGCGAGCTCCTACAATGAGCAGTTCTTC.

The count of this clone is one. The chain joins TRBV6-5 to TRBJ2-7, with 7 bases lining up with TRBD2. Germline V lookup: CDR1 MNHEY, CDR2 SVGAGI. With 4 bases clipped from V and 3 bases from J, the junction kept 3 bases outside the gene matches. The CDR3 spans 13 residues. CDR3 sequence: CASSSTSSYEQYF. The DNA for the CDR3 is TGTGCCAGCAGTTCGACTAGCAGCTACGAGCAGTACTTC.

This chain joins TRBV2 and TRBJ1-4; tentatively, D is TRBD1 (6 bases). The CDR3 spans 15 residues. Trimming took 5 bases from V and 0 from J, leaving 10 bases between them. Germline assignment: CDR1 SNHLY and CDR2 FYNNEI. CDR3 nucleotide sequence: TGTGCCAGCAGTCAGGGGCCCGCAACTAATGAAAAACTGTTTTTT. This sequence encodes CASSQGPATNEKLFF.

The V and J genes are TRBV15 and TRBJ2-2; D may be TRBD1 or TRBD2 (5 bases each). From germline, CDR1 is LNHNV and CDR2 YYDKDF (reference sequence). CDR3 length: 17 amino acids. Trimming cost V 0 bases and J 5 bases, with 16 bases left between them. The CDR3 DNA sequence: TGTGCCACCAGCAGAGATCCGGGGCGCCGCGAGACCGGGGAGCTGTTTTTT. This sequence encodes CATSRDPGRRETGELFF. The entire variable domain, with the rest obtained from reference TRBV15 and TRBJ2-2, is as follows: DAMVIQNPRYQVTQFGKPVTLSCSQTLNHNVMYWYQQKSSQAPKLLFHYYDKDFNNEADTPDNFQSRRPNTSFCFLDIRSPGLGDTAMYLCATSRDPGRRETGELFFGEGSRLTVL.

This clone was picked up a small number of times. The chain recombines TRBV7-2 with TRBJ2-7; 13 nucleotides agree with TRBD2. The germline gives CDR1 SGHTA, CDR2 FQGNSA. V shed 4 bases and J 3 bases; nucleotides not matched to a gene: 9. The CDR3 loop spans 17 amino acids. The CDR3 DNA reads as TGTGCCAGCAGCTCAGGGACTAGCGGGACGGTTCGCTACGAGCAGTACTTC. Translating it yields CASSSGTSGTVRYEQYF.

The rearrangement links TRBV10-2 to TRBJ2-7; 8 nucleotides align to TRBD1. The CDR3 runs to 15 residues. Germline CDR1 WSHSY, CDR2 SAAADI. Trimming cost V 6 bases and J 3 bases; bases outside gene matches: 10. DNA for the CDR3: TGCGCCAGCAGGGACCGGGGGACAGGAGACTACGAGCAGTACTTC. It specifies CASRDRGTGDYEQYF.

The rearrangement joins TRBV6-2 or TRBV6-3 to TRBJ2-2; D gene ambiguous. V was trimmed by 0 bases and J by 1 base, leaving 3 bases between them. The CDR3 covers 14 residues. CDR1 MNHEY and CDR2 SVGEGT come from the germline V gene. The CDR3 sequence is CASSYSGNTGELFF. The CDR3 DNA reads as TGTGCCAGCAGTTACTCTGGGAACACCGGGGAGCTGTTTTTT.

The chain joins TRBV29-1 to TRBJ2-2; the D is unclear. CDR1 is SQVTM, CDR2 ANQGSEA, per germline. Trimming stripped 0 bases from V and 6 bases from J, with 11 bases between. The CDR3 consists of 14 residues. CDR3 protein: CSVEDTRRAGELFF. DNA of the CDR3: TGCAGCGTTGAAGATACCAGGCGCGCCGGGGAGCTGTTTTTT.

The V call is TRBV5-1, the J call TRBJ2-1; 14 nucleotides agree with TRBD2. V trimming: 4 bases; J trimming: 9 bases; junction bases outside the gene matches: 6. This CDR3 spans 15 amino acids. Germline assignment: CDR1 SGHRS and CDR2 YFSETQ. The CDR3 loop reads CASSEGTSGSIEQFF. The DNA of the CDR3 is TGCGCCAGCAGCGAGGGGACTAGCGGGAGCATTGAGCAGTTCTTC.

This rearrangement joins TRBV4-1 to TRBJ2-5; 11 nucleotides line up with TRBD1. Germline CDR1 reads MGHRA; CDR2 reads YSYEKL. V lost 3 bases and J lost 4; bases outside the gene matches: 4. This CDR3 region has 15 residues. CDR3 region: CASSHSGTGGETQYF. The CDR3 region has the DNA TGCGCCAGCAGCCACTCCGGGACAGGGGGAGAGACCCAGTACTTC.

The J gene is TRBJ2-1, the V gene TRBV6-4; possibly TRBD2 for D (5 bases). This CDR3 has 14 residues. CDR1 MRHNA and CDR2 SNTAGT come from the germline V gene. V dropped 6 bases and J dropped 9 bases, with 18 bases sitting between them. The DNA of the CDR3 is TGTGCCAGCAGCGCTCTAGCATGGGCAGGTGAGCAGTTCTTC. It specifies CASSALAWAGEQFF.

This clone showed up just once. This rearrangement joins TRBV30 to TRBJ1-1; possible D gene TRBD1, 5 bases. The CDR3 contains 12 residues. CDR1 GTSNPN and CDR2 SVGIG come from the germline V gene (reference sequence). Trimming cost V 5 bases and J 1 base, with 8 bases left between them. The CDR3 bases are TGTGCCTGGGGACACCCGAACACTGAAGCTTTCTTT. Protein: CAWGHPNTEAFF.

This chain links TRBV7-9 with TRBJ2-3; D is ambiguous. This CDR3 is built from 15 residues. With 2 bases removed from V and 3 bases from J, the gap between germline ends came to 12 bases. The germline V gene has CDR1 SEHNR and CDR2 FQNEAQ (reference sequence). The CDR3 nucleotides read TGTGCCAGCAGCTTATACCTTGACAATACAGATACGCAGTATTTT. Translated, it gives CASSLYLDNTDTQYF.

This chain uses TRBV4-2 with TRBJ1-1; D possibly corresponds to TRBD1 (5 bases). Germline lookup yields CDR1 LGHNA and CDR2 YNFKEQ. CDR3 size: 14 residues. V was trimmed by 4 bases and J by 2 bases, leaving 11 bases between them. CDR3 sequence reads: CASSPPQGNTEAFF. The CDR3, as DNA: TGTGCCAGCAGCCCCCCGCAGGGCAACACTGAAGCTTTCTTT.